This T cell receptor (beta chain) was captured in a study of shared clonotypes between healthy human individuals. Libraries were prepared by immunoSEQ multiplex PCR; TCRdb keeps only in-frame clonotypes and omits some of them. The table records over 1.4 million clones, roughly 96% of them present only once. The CDR3 contains 14 residues. V was pared by 3 bases and J by 2 bases, with 8 bases between. Germline values: CDR1 SGDLS, CDR2 YYNGEE. Turning to this clone: This sample also contains other DNA sequences that code for the same CDR3.

Material: naive CD4+ T cells sorted from blood. The subset was: CD45RA+ positively selected. This clonotype was sampled from a man younger than 45 in good health. The chain combines TRBV9 with TRBJ2-2, with D perhaps matching TRBD1 or TRBD2 (5 bases each). CDR3 nucleotides: TGTGCCAGCAGCGCGGGACCTAACACCGGGGAGCTGTTTTTT. It is translated as CASSAGPNTGELFF.